This entry lists 24 T cell receptor beta chains sequenced from one sample in a study of post-analysis software for immune sequencing data. The study, taken as a whole, reports: Elevated frequency relative to controls characterized four or five TRBV segments in patients, TRBV5-6, TRBV5-1 and TRBV20-1 among them.

The TCR beta cDNA libraries contained unique molecular identifiers. A single record per CDR3 protein comes from TCRdb applying MiXCR to the PCR reads. Among about 380,000 distinct CDR3 sequences listed, roughly 35% were seen once. These TCRs are of unknown antigen specificity. What was sequenced was blood. The receptors derive from a girl between 5 and 17 years old with multiple sclerosis.

The V and J genes are TRBV5-1 and TRBJ2-5, with D perhaps matching TRBD1 or TRBD2 (5 bases each). Germline CDR1 and CDR2: SGHRS and YFSETQ. The length of the CDR3 is 14 residues. With 4 bases removed from V and 2 bases from J, the gap between germline ends came to 12 bases. The CDR3 spells CASSTGTPQETQYF. The CDR3 DNA follows: TGCGCCAGCAGCACCGGGACCCCACAAGAGACCCAGTACTTC.

The chain combines TRBV13 with TRBJ2-7; a possible D gene is TRBD2 (5 bases). V was pared by 4 bases and J by 0 bases, with 13 bases between. Looked up from germline, CDR1 is PRHDT and CDR2 is FYEKMQ (reference sequence). The CDR3 consists of 15 residues. The CDR3 DNA reads as TGTGCCAGCAGCTCCACCCGAGGGAGCTCCTACGAGCAGTACTTC. This encodes CASSSTRGSSYEQYF. The full variable domain, with the rest looked up from reference TRBV13 and TRBJ2-7, is AAGVIQSPRHLIKEKRETATLKCYPIPRHDTVYWYQQGPGQDPQFLISFYEKMQSDKGSIPDRFSAQQFSDYHSELNMSSLELGDSALYFCASSSTRGSSYEQYFGPGTRLTVT.

This clonotype came up a few times. This sequence joins TRBV29-1 and TRBJ2-7, with a possible D match to TRBD1 (5 bases). The germline V gene has CDR1 SQVTM and CDR2 ANQGSEA. The V end was cut by 7 bases, the J end by 2 bases, with 15 bases between. This CDR3 has 13 amino acids. CDR3 protein: CSAASTETYEQYF. CDR3 DNA: TGCAGCGCCGCATCGACAGAGACCTACGAGCAGTACTTC.

This clonotype was picked up a small number of times. The chain combines TRBV15 with TRBJ1-2; 9 bases line up with TRBD1. The CDR3 is 18 amino acids. J was trimmed by 3 bases and V by 2 bases; bases with no gene match: 13. Looked up from germline, CDR1 is LNHNV and CDR2 is YYDKDF (reference sequence). The chain's CDR3 is CATSRKTDTGGIDYGYTF. The CDR3 DNA follows: TGTGCCACCAGCAGAAAGACAGACACAGGGGGCATAGACTATGGCTACACCTTC.

The CDR3 is CSARVYEQYF. The CDR3 region has the DNA TGCAGTGCTAGAGTGTACGAGCAGTACTTC. V usage is TRBV20-1 and J usage is TRBJ2-7; D gene uncertain. In germline, CDR1 is DFQATT, CDR2 SNEGSKA (reference sequence). V was trimmed by 1 base and J by 4 bases, leaving 2 bases between them. The CDR3 consists of 10 residues.

This clonotype was seen only a few times. This sequence joins TRBV6-5 and TRBJ2-7; D unresolved. V dropped 2 bases and J dropped 3 bases, with 11 bases sitting between them. The CDR3 totals 14 residues. The germline V gene has CDR1 MNHEY and CDR2 SVGAGI. The CDR3 nucleotides read TGTGCCAGCAGTTACACGGCGATCCGCTACGAGCAGTACTTC. As protein: CASSYTAIRYEQYF.

The rearrangement uses TRBV2 and TRBJ1-1, with TRBD1 matching 7 bases. The CDR3 is 16 residues long. Germline V gene data show CDR1 as SNHLY and CDR2 as FYNNEI. The J segment lost 0 bases and the V segment lost 3 bases, leaving 7 bases of the junction unmatched. The CDR3 loop is CASSDVTGWMNTEAFF. The DNA for the CDR3 is TGTGCCAGCAGTGACGTGACAGGGTGGATGAACACTGAAGCTTTCTTT.

This clonotype was seen at least ten times. This chain joins TRBV7-2 and TRBJ2-1, with TRBD2 matching over 7 bases. Trimming at V came to 0 bases and at J to 10 bases, leaving 0 bases not matched to a gene. The germline V gene encodes CDR1 SGHTA and CDR2 FQGNSA. The CDR3 totals 12 residues. This CDR3 is CASSLAGLEQFF. CDR3 coding DNA: TGTGCCAGCAGCTTAGCGGGACTAGAGCAGTTCTTC.

CDR3 region: CASSLILGQEEYGYTF. CDR3 coding DNA: TGTGCCAGCAGCTTAATCCTGGGACAGGAAGAGTATGGCTACACCTTC. The chain uses TRBV7-3 and TRBJ1-2, with 8 bases identical to TRBD1. With V trimmed by 1 base and J by 5 bases, 9 bases remained unmatched. The V gene's germline CDR1 is SGHTA and CDR2 FQGTGA. The CDR3 loop spans 16 amino acids.

The chain's CDR3 is CASGSSGAPYTQYF. CDR3 bases: TGTGCCAGCGGTTCTAGCGGGGCACCCTATACGCAGTATTTT. The J gene is TRBJ2-3, the V gene TRBV7-8; 9 bases line up with TRBD2. The CDR3 is 14 residues long. The germline V gene has CDR1 SGHVS and CDR2 FQNEAQ. After removal of 8 bases from V and 7 bases from J, the junction contained 10 bases not matched to a gene.

V usage is TRBV7-8 and J usage is TRBJ2-5; D tentatively reads TRBD1 or TRBD2 (5 bases each). Germline V CDR1 and CDR2: SGHVS, FQNEAQ. With 8 bases removed from V and 7 bases from J, the gap between germline ends came to 23 bases. The CDR3 spans 15 residues. CDR3 region: CASQSGTSGVGTQYF. For the CDR3, the DNA is TGTGCCAGCCAGTCCGGGACCTCAGGCGTGGGGACCCAGTACTTC.

This clonotype has only a few counts. The gene calls are TRBV28 and TRBJ1-4; TRBD1 matches at 7 bases. The trim removed 2 bases at V and 2 bases at J, leaving 5 bases unmatched. Germline assignment: CDR1 MDHEN and CDR2 SYDVKM. CDR3 length: 16 residues. CDR3 sequence: CASSLTGVATNEKLFF. For the CDR3, the DNA is TGTGCCAGCAGTTTAACAGGGGTAGCGACTAATGAAAAACTGTTTTTT.

The genes are TRBV7-2 and TRBJ1-4; 7 nucleotides agree with TRBD1. The germline gives CDR1 SGHTA, CDR2 FQGNSA. This CDR3 comprises 14 residues. V was clipped by 1 base and J by 6 bases; unmatched bases: 2. The CDR3 DNA sequence: TGTGCCAGCAGCTTAGTTAGGGGGCATGAAAAACTGTTTTTT. Its protein product is CASSLVRGHEKLFF.

This clonotype has just a few counts. This rearrangement joins TRBV11-2 to TRBJ1-5; 9 bases line up with TRBD1. With 5 bases clipped from V and 6 bases from J, the junction kept 8 bases outside the gene matches. CDR1 is SGHAT and CDR2 is FQNNGV in the germline V gene. The CDR3 spans 15 residues. Here the CDR3 DNA reads TGTGCCAGCAGCCGCCAGGGACAGGGCACTCAGCCCCAGCATTTT. Translating gives CASSRQGQGTQPQHF.

The chain uses TRBV5-1 and TRBJ2-1, with D possibly TRBD2 on 5 matching bases. Germline-derived CDR1 and CDR2 are SGHRS and YFSETQ. This CDR3 has 15 amino acids. The V and J ends lost 7 bases and 0 bases respectively, with 14 bases between them. In nucleotides, the CDR3 is TGCGCCAGCCAGTTAGCGACGAGCTCCTACAATGAGCAGTTCTTC. Translation gives CASQLATSSYNEQFF.

The chain carries TRBV20-1 and TRBJ1-4; 8 positions agree with TRBD1. The V segment lost 4 bases and the J segment 2 bases; nucleotides outside the gene matches: 6. The CDR3 sequence is 15 residues long. Germline-derived CDR1 and CDR2 are DFQATT and SNEGSKA (reference sequence). In nucleotides, the CDR3 is TGCAGTGCTATAGACAGGGGAACTACTAATGAAAAACTGTTTTTT. This encodes CSAIDRGTTNEKLFF.

This clonotype was counted at least ten times. This chain links TRBV20-1 with TRBJ1-1; TRBD1 aligns across 8 bases. The CDR3 is made up of 12 amino acids. Looked up from germline, CDR1 is DFQATT and CDR2 is SNEGSKA (reference sequence). Written as DNA, the CDR3 is TGCAGCCCAGGAAGGACAGGGATTAATGCTTTCTTT. Translated, it gives CSPGRTGINAFF.

This clonotype was observed at least ten times. The junction departs from germline at one end; a sequencing error may be responsible. The CDR3 here is CASSLREGDTQYF. The CDR3 bases are TGCGCCAGCAGCCTCAGGGAAGGAGATACGCAGTATTTT. The rearrangement links TRBV7-3 to TRBJ2-3; D perhaps matches TRBD1 (5 bases). This CDR3 region has 13 residues. The germline gives CDR1 SGHTA, CDR2 FQGTGA.

The CDR3 protein is CASSPTTDNYGYTF. The CDR3 bases are TGTGCCAGCAGCCCTACGACGGACAACTATGGCTACACCTTC. The chain combines TRBV9 with TRBJ1-2; the D is unclear. Trimming left V 4 bases short and J 2 bases short, with 12 bases between. The CDR3 is made up of 14 amino acids. From germline, CDR1 is SGDLS and CDR2 YYNGEE.

This clonotype was picked up a small number of times. CDR3: CASSPRPGQGYNEQFF. DNA of the CDR3: TGTGCCAGCTCACCACGCCCGGGACAGGGCTACAATGAGCAGTTCTTC. The chain joins TRBV18 to TRBJ2-1, with 9 bases that match TRBD1. The trim removed 1 base at V and 3 bases at J, leaving 4 bases unmatched. CDR1 and CDR2 from the germline V gene are KGHSH and LQKENI. This CDR3 is built from 16 residues.

This clonotype was observed a handful of times. This chain uses TRBV9 with TRBJ2-7; D may be TRBD2 (6 bases). Germline CDR1 reads SGDLS; CDR2 reads YYNGEE. The CDR3 has 15 residues. V shed 4 bases and J shed 2 bases, with 16 bases lying between them. The CDR3 loop is CASSPSGSAPYEQYF. CDR3 in DNA: TGTGCCAGCAGCCCCTCCGGGAGCGCTCCCTACGAGCAGTACTTC.

As DNA, the CDR3 is TGTGCCAGCAGAAAACGACTAGTTGGCACAGATACGCAGTATTTT. Translating gives CASRKRLVGTDTQYF. The gene calls are TRBV6-6 and TRBJ2-3, with D possibly being TRBD2 (6 bases). Trimming removed 6 bases at V and 1 base at J, with 14 bases between. The CDR3 length is 15 residues. The V gene's germline CDR1 is MNHNY and CDR2 SVGAGI (reference sequence).

The chain couples TRBV29-1 to TRBJ1-5; TRBD1 agrees at 7 bases. CDR3 length: 13 residues. CDR1 SQVTM and CDR2 ANQGSEA come from the germline V gene. J gave up 6 bases and V 5 bases, and 7 bases lay outside the gene matches. DNA of the CDR3: TGCAGCGTTACAGGGGCACTCGGTCAGCCCCAGCATTTT. It encodes CSVTGALGQPQHF.

The chain joins TRBV4-2 to TRBJ1-2; TRBD1 matches at 7 bases. Germline V gives CDR1 LGHNA, CDR2 YNFKEQ. V gave up 2 bases and J gave up 3 bases; unmatched junction bases: 6. The CDR3 spans 15 residues. CDR3 loop: CASSQLGQGDYGYTF. Written as DNA, the CDR3 is TGTGCCAGCAGCCAATTGGGGCAGGGGGACTATGGCTACACCTTC.